This TCR beta chain was sequenced during a study of blood T cell repertoires in COVID-19. The CDR3 length is 16 residues. V was shortened by 0 bases and J by 7 bases, with 18 bases between the two germline ends. The germline V gene encodes CDR1 LGHNA and CDR2 YNFKEQ. Profiling relied on immunoSEQ multiplex PCR, and the TCRdb table lists in-frame clones only, not all of them. The table lists around 230,000 clones, about 80% of them singletons. The sample taken for sequencing was peripheral blood. The sequence came from a woman of 80 years or more with acute or convalescent COVID-19. V is TRBV4-2 and J is TRBJ1-2; D may be TRBD1 (6 bases). The CDR3 DNA sequence: TGTGCCAGCAGCCAAGAATCTACCGGACAGAAAGTTGGCTACACCTTC. Its protein is CASSQESTGQKVGYTF.